This TCR beta chain derives from a study of CD8+ T cells in alopecia areata. Extracted RNA was reverse transcribed into cDNA, the sequencing template. The protocol was immunoSEQ multiplex PCR, while the TCRdb copy is restricted to in-frame clones and leaves out a portion. The sample yields some 170,000 clones, approximately 52% seen once. Study outcomes and limitations: Among patients, TCR sharing was less clear than in mice, a difference possibly due in part to HLA diversity in the patient population.

Trimming stripped 3 bases from V and 6 bases from J, with 9 bases between. The CDR3 runs 13 residues. Germline V gene sequence: CDR1 MNHEY, CDR2 SMNVEV (reference sequence). This clone was counted between two and nine times. What it binds is unknown. Treatment: oral pan-JAK inhibitor, 5-10 mg twice daily. This specimen consisted of CD4+ T cells sorted from blood, obtained at approximately week 56, from a patient treated with tofacitinib. V usage is TRBV27 and J usage is TRBJ1-5; no reliable D call. The sequence was collected from a human donor with alopecia areata. The CDR3 here is CASSFEGGQPQHF. CDR3 coding DNA: TGTGCCAGCAGTTTTGAGGGAGGTCAGCCCCAGCATTTT.